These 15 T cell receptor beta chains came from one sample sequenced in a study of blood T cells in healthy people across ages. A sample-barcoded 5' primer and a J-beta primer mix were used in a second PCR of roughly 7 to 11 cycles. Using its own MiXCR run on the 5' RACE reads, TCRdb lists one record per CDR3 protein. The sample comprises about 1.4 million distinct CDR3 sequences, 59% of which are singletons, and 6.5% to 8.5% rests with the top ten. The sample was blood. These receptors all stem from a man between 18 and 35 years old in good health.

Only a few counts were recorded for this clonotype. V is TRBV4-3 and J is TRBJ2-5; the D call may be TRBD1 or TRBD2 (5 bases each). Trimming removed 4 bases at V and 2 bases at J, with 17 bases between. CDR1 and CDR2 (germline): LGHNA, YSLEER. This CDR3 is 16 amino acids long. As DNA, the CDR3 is TGCGCCAGCAGCCCTTGGGATGGGGGACCGCAAGAGACCCAGTACTTC. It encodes CASSPWDGGPQETQYF.

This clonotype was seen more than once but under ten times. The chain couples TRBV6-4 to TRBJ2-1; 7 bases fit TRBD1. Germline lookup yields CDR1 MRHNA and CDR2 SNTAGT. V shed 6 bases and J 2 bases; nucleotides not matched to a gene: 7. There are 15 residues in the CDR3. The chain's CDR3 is CASSRIQGAYNEQFF. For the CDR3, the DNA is TGTGCCAGCAGCCGGATCCAGGGGGCCTACAATGAGCAGTTCTTC.

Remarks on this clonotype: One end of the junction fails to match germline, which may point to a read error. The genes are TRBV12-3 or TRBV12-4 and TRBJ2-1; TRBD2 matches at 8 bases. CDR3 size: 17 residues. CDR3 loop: CTSSLDAFGRAANEQFF. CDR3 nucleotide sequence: TGTACCAGCAGTTTAGACGCTTTCGGGAGGGCCGCGAATGAGCAGTTCTTC.

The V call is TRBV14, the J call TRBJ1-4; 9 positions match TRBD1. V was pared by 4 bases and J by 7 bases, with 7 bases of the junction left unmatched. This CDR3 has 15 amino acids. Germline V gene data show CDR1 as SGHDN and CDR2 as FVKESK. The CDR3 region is CASSPTGGRGEKLFF. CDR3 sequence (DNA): TGTGCCAGCAGCCCTACAGGGGGCCGGGGTGAAAAACTGTTTTTT. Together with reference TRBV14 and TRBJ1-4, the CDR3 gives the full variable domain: EAGVTQFPSHSVIEKGQTVTLRCDPISGHDNLYWYRRVMGKEIKFLLHFVKESKQDESGMPNNRFLAERTGGTYSTLKVQPAELEDSGVYFCASSPTGGRGEKLFFGSGTQLSVL.

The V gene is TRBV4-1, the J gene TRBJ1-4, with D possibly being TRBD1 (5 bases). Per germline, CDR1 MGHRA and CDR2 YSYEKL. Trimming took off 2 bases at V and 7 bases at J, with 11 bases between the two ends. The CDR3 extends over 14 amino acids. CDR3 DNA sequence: TGCGCCAGCAGCCAAAGGGGCGGTGGTGAAAAACTGTTTTTT. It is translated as CASSQRGGGEKLFF.

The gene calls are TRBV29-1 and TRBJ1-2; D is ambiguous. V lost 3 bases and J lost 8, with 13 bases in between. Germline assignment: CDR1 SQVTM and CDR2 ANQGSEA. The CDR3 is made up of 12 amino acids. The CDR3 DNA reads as TGCAGCGTTGAGCCCGGGGAGGGCGGCTACACCTTC. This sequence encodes CSVEPGEGGYTF. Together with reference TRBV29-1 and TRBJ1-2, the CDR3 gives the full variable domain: SAVISQKPSRDICQRGTSLTIQCQVDSQVTMMFWYRQQPGQSLTLIATANQGSEATYESGFVIDKFPISRPNLTFSTLTVSNMSPEDSSIYLCSVEPGEGGYTFGSGTRLTVV.

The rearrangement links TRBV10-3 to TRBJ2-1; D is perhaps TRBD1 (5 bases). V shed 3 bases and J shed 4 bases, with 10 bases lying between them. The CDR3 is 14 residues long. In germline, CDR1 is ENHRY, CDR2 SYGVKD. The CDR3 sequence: CAISERTTYNEQFF. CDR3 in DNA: TGTGCCATCAGTGAACGGACAACATACAATGAGCAGTTCTTC.

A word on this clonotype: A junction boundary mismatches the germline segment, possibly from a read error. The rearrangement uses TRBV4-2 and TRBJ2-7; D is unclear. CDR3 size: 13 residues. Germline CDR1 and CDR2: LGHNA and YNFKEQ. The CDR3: CACSQVRSYEQYF. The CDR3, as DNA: TGTGCCTGCAGCCAAGTGAGGTCCTACGAACAGTACTTC.

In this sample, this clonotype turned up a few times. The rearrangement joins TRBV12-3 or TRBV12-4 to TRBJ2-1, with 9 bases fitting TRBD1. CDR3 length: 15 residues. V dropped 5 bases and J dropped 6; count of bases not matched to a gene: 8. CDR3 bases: TGTGCCAGCAGTACCGGGACAGGGAAGGGCAATGAGCAGTTCTTC. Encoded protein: CASSTGTGKGNEQFF.

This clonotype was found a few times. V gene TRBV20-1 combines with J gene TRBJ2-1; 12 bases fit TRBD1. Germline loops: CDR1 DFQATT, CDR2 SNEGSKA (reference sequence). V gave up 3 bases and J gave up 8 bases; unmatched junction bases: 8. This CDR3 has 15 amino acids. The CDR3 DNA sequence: TGCAGTGCTAGTACGGGACAGGGGGCTTCGGATGAGCAGTTCTTC. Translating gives CSASTGQGASDEQFF.

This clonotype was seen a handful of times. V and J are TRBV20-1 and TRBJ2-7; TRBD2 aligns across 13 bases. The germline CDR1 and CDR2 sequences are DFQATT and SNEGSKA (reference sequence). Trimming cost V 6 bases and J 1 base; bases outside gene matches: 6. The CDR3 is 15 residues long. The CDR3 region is CSAGGTSGASYEQYF. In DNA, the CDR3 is TGCAGTGCAGGGGGGACTAGCGGGGCATCCTACGAGCAGTACTTC.

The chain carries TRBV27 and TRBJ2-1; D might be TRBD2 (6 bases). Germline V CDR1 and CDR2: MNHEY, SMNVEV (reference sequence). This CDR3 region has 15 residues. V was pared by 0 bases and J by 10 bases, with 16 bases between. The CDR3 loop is CASSLSAGLQAEQFF. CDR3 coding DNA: TGTGCCAGCAGTTTATCGGCGGGACTTCAAGCCGAGCAGTTCTTC.

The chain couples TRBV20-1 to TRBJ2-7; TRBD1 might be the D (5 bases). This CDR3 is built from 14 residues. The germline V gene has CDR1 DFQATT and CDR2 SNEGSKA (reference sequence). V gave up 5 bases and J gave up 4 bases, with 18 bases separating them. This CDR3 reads CSASLASKGYEQYF. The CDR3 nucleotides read TGCAGTGCTTCACTCGCCTCGAAGGGGTACGAGCAGTACTTC.

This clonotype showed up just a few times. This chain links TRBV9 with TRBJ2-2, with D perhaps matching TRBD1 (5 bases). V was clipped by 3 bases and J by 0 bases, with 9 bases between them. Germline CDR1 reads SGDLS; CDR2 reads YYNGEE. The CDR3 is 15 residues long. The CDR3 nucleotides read TGTGCCAGCAGCGAGGACACATCGAACACCGGGGAGCTGTTTTTT. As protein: CASSEDTSNTGELFF.

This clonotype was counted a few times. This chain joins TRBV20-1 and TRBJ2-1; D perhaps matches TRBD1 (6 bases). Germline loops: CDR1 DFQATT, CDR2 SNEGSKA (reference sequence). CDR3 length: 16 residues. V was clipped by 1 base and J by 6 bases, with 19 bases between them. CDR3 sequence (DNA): TGCAGTGCTAGAGGGTACGGGACACTCTTTTCCAATGAGCAGTTCTTC. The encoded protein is CSARGYGTLFSNEQFF.